What follows are 27 T cell receptor beta chains derived from one specimen sequenced in a study of patients and donors after allogeneic stem cell transplantation. MiXCR was run by TCRdb on the RT-PCR reads, yielding one entry per CDR3 protein. The sample includes 57,000 or so distinct CDR3 sequences, 13% of them seen just once. Sequencing was carried out using blood, either unsorted or a sorted T cell fraction (not recorded which). The receptors come from a human donor who was either an allogeneic HSCT recipient or a stem cell or donor lymphocyte infusion donor (not recorded which). It is not recorded whose cells these are; they may come from a transplant donor.

This clonotype came up many times. The V call is TRBV2, the J call TRBJ1-6, with a tentative D call TRBD1 (5 bases). The CDR3 has 13 amino acids. V shed 8 bases and J shed 7 bases, with 12 bases lying between them. CDR1 and CDR2 from the germline V gene are SNHLY and FYNNEI. The CDR3 here is CASLREPNSPLHF. For the CDR3, the DNA is TGTGCCAGCCTCAGGGAACCAAATTCACCCCTCCACTTT.

This clonotype was found once. The gene calls are TRBV27 and TRBJ2-3; D is unclear. In germline, CDR1 is MNHEY, CDR2 SMNVEV (reference sequence). Trimming cost V 4 bases and J 0 bases, with 8 bases left between them. The CDR3 sequence is 14 residues long. The CDR3: CASSWLGSTDTQYF. The DNA for the CDR3 is TGTGCCAGCAGTTGGCTAGGAAGCACAGATACGCAGTATTTT.

This clonotype has ten or more counts. The rearrangement uses TRBV4-2 and TRBJ2-7; 11 nucleotides line up with TRBD2. J gave up 2 bases and V 1 base, and 4 bases lay outside the gene matches. From germline, CDR1 is LGHNA and CDR2 YNFKEQ. This CDR3 is built from 16 residues. The CDR3 DNA is TGTGCCAGCAGCCAAGTCGGGACTAGCGGAACCTACGAGCAGTACTTC. Translated: CASSQVGTSGTYEQYF.

This clonotype has ten or more counts. The chain employs TRBV7-9 and TRBJ1-1, with a tentative D call TRBD1 (6 bases). Germline loops: CDR1 SEHNR, CDR2 FQNEAQ (reference sequence). V lost 8 bases, J lost 2 bases, and 15 bases lay in between. There are 14 residues in the CDR3. The CDR3: CASPGAVLNTEAFF. CDR3 DNA sequence: TGTGCCAGCCCGGGGGCAGTTCTAAACACTGAAGCTTTCTTT.

This chain joins TRBV14 and TRBJ2-7; 7 bases align to TRBD2. The germline V gene encodes CDR1 SGHDN and CDR2 FVKESK. The J segment lost 6 bases and the V segment lost 4 bases, leaving 6 bases of the junction unmatched. The CDR3 runs 13 residues. Written as DNA, the CDR3 is TGTGCCAGCAGCCGACAGCGGGGCTTCGAGCAGTACTTC. This gives the protein CASSRQRGFEQYF. Complete variable domain (other parts from reference TRBV14 and TRBJ2-7): EAGVTQFPSHSVIEKGQTVTLRCDPISGHDNLYWYRRVMGKEIKFLLHFVKESKQDESGMPNNRFLAERTGGTYSTLKVQPAELEDSGVYFCASSRQRGFEQYFGPGTRLTVT.

This chain joins TRBV4-2 and TRBJ2-7; 15 nucleotides agree with TRBD2. CDR3 length: 19 residues. Germline V gene data show CDR1 as LGHNA and CDR2 as YNFKEQ. Trimming took 2 bases from V and 1 from J; bases not matched to a gene: 9. This chain's CDR3 is CASSQPSGTSGRPSYEQYF. DNA for the CDR3: TGTGCCAGCAGCCAACCCTCCGGGACTAGCGGGAGGCCATCCTACGAGCAGTACTTC.

This clonotype was seen at least ten times. The genes are TRBV18 and TRBJ1-4; 8 positions agree with TRBD1. The V gene's germline CDR1 is KGHSH and CDR2 LQKENI. The ends lost 4 bases at V and 8 bases at J; junction bases unmatched: 9. CDR3 length: 15 amino acids. CDR3 in amino acids: CASSLLTGAEEKLFF. Written as DNA, the CDR3 is TGTGCCAGCTCACTTCTGACAGGGGCGGAAGAAAAACTGTTTTTT.

This clonotype appeared many times. This rearrangement joins TRBV12-3 or TRBV12-4 to TRBJ1-6, with a possible D match to TRBD1 (5 bases). The germline V and J ends were trimmed by 6 bases and 9 bases, with 15 bases remaining between them. The CDR3 covers 14 residues. The CDR3: CASRPGTDASPLHF. CDR3 nucleotide sequence: TGTGCCAGCAGACCCGGGACCGATGCTTCACCCCTCCACTTT.

V gene TRBV27 combines with J gene TRBJ2-6; D gene uncertain. Per germline, CDR1 MNHEY and CDR2 SMNVEV (reference sequence). Trimming stripped 6 bases from V and 0 bases from J, with 12 bases between. The CDR3 is made up of 16 amino acids. CDR3 amino acids: CASRISLSSGANVLTF. Written as DNA, the CDR3 is TGTGCCAGCAGGATTAGTTTGAGCTCTGGGGCCAACGTCCTGACTTTC.

This clonotype was found many times. The chain couples TRBV7-2 to TRBJ1-2, with D unresolved. The CDR3 totals 16 residues. The germline CDR1 and CDR2 sequences are SGHTA and FQGNSA. Trimming removed 2 bases at V and 3 bases at J, with 16 bases between. CDR3 region: CASSLQKSWVDYGYTF. For the CDR3, the DNA is TGTGCCAGCAGCTTACAAAAGAGCTGGGTGGACTATGGCTACACCTTC.

Only a few counts were recorded for this clonotype. The genes are TRBV10-2 and TRBJ2-2; D not resolved. Germline lookup yields CDR1 WSHSY and CDR2 SAAADI. V dropped 5 bases and J dropped 6 bases, with 7 bases sitting between them. The CDR3 contains 12 residues. The chain's CDR3 is CASSIRAGELFF. CDR3 coding DNA: TGCGCCAGCAGTATCCGTGCCGGGGAGCTGTTTTTT.

The chain couples TRBV24-1 to TRBJ2-7; the D gene is possibly TRBD2 (5 bases). V was pared by 1 base and J by 4 bases, with 7 bases between. This CDR3 is built from 13 residues. Per germline, CDR1 KGHDR and CDR2 SFDVKD. This CDR3 reads CATSDLRGYEQYF. CDR3 in DNA: TGTGCCACCAGTGATTTACGCGGGTACGAGCAGTACTTC.

This clonotype was recorded many times. The V gene is TRBV27, the J gene TRBJ1-2; D may be TRBD1 (5 bases). Trimming took 5 bases from V and 4 from J, leaving 14 bases between them. Germline V gene data show CDR1 as MNHEY and CDR2 as SMNVEV (reference sequence). The CDR3 loop spans 14 amino acids. The CDR3 region is CASSRDGLLYGYTF. Written as DNA, the CDR3 is TGTGCCAGCAGTCGGGACGGTCTCCTCTATGGCTACACCTTC.

This clonotype was seen at least ten times. This rearrangement joins TRBV5-1 to TRBJ1-2; D unresolved. The V gene's germline CDR1 is SGHRS and CDR2 YFSETQ. The length of the CDR3 is 14 residues. V lost 0 bases and J lost 9, with 15 bases in between. The chain's CDR3 is CASSLVQSAESYTF. The CDR3 region has the DNA TGCGCCAGCAGCTTGGTTCAGTCGGCGGAGAGCTACACCTTC.

The chain recombines TRBV7-8 with TRBJ2-1; 9 positions agree with TRBD2. With V trimmed by 1 base and J by 5 bases, 3 bases remained unmatched. The CDR3 runs to 15 residues. Germline CDR1 reads SGHVS; CDR2 reads FQNEAQ. Written as DNA, the CDR3 is TGTGCCAGCAGCTTAGTAGCGGGAGTTCACAATGAGCAGTTCTTC. Residues: CASSLVAGVHNEQFF. Full variable domain (rest looked up from reference TRBV7-8 and TRBJ2-1): GAGVSQSPRYKVAKRGQDVALRCDPISGHVSLFWYQQALGQGPEFLTYFQNEAQLDKSGLPSDRFFAERPEGSVSTLKIQRTQQEDSAVYLCASSLVAGVHNEQFFGPGTRLTVL.

This clonotype was detected only a few times. The chain employs TRBV10-3 and TRBJ2-3, with TRBD2 matching over 8 bases. The CDR3 runs to 14 residues. J lost 3 bases, V lost 5 bases, and 4 bases had no gene match. Germline assignment: CDR1 ENHRY and CDR2 SYGVKD. The CDR3: CAISYREGTDTQYF. The CDR3, as DNA: TGTGCCATCAGTTATCGGGAGGGGACAGATACGCAGTATTTT.

The chain couples TRBV6-2 or TRBV6-3 to TRBJ2-2; D may correspond to TRBD1 or TRBD2 (5 bases each). The CDR3 is 17 amino acids. Trimming took off 5 bases at V and 2 bases at J, with 18 bases between the two ends. The germline V gene encodes CDR1 MNHEY and CDR2 SVGEGT. For the CDR3, the DNA is TGTGCCAGCAGTCCTAGCCGGTGGCAGGGAAACACCGGGGAGCTGTTTTTT. This encodes CASSPSRWQGNTGELFF.

Ten or more counts support this clonotype. The chain uses TRBV5-6 and TRBJ1-2; D is uncertain. V was trimmed by 1 base and J by 2 bases, leaving 9 bases between them. Germline-derived CDR1 and CDR2 are SGHDT and YYEEEE. The CDR3 is 14 residues long. CDR3 residues: CASSLLGINYGYTF. The CDR3 region has the DNA TGTGCCAGCAGCTTGCTTGGGATAAACTATGGCTACACCTTC.

This chain connects TRBV4-1 to TRBJ2-5; 7 positions match TRBD2. The CDR3 sequence is 13 residues long. The V gene end was trimmed by 7 bases and the J gene end by 5 bases; junction bases not matched to a gene: 7. The germline gives CDR1 MGHRA, CDR2 YSYEKL. The CDR3 sequence: CASTALGGETQYF. The CDR3 DNA is TGCGCCAGCACCGCATTGGGGGGGGAGACCCAGTACTTC.

At least ten counts were recorded for this clonotype. The rearrangement uses TRBV12-3 or TRBV12-4 and TRBJ1-5, with D maybe TRBD1 (6 bases). The CDR3 loop spans 16 amino acids. V shed 0 bases and J shed 5 bases, with 14 bases lying between them. CDR3 in DNA: TGTGCCAGCAGTTTAGCTGAGGACAGCGAATATCAGCCCCAGCATTTT. It is translated as CASSLAEDSEYQPQHF.

This clonotype was detected only a few times. The rearrangement links TRBV27 to TRBJ2-7; D perhaps matches TRBD2 (6 bases). Between the trimmed V and J ends, which lost 6 bases and 5 bases, there was a span of 14 bases. The CDR3 runs 13 residues. The germline CDR1 and CDR2 sequences are MNHEY and SMNVEV (reference sequence). As DNA, the CDR3 is TGTGCCAGCAGGCTCAGGGAGGCTAACGAGCAGTACTTC. Amino acid sequence: CASRLREANEQYF.

The chain recombines TRBV20-1 with TRBJ2-1; D uncertain. This CDR3 is 14 amino acids long. Germline V CDR1 and CDR2: DFQATT, SNEGSKA (reference sequence). Trimming stripped 0 bases from V and 7 bases from J, with 13 bases between. DNA of the CDR3: TGCAGTGCTAGAGATCTTGCCCATTGGAATGAGCAGTTCTTC. This sequence encodes CSARDLAHWNEQFF.

The J gene is TRBJ2-7, the V gene TRBV24-1; the D gene could be TRBD1 or TRBD2 (5 bases each). The CDR3 length is 23 residues. The ends were cut back, 0 bases at V and 0 bases at J, with 32 bases in the middle. Germline assignment: CDR1 KGHDR and CDR2 SFDVKD. The CDR3 loop is CATSDLYTLHRDPGSESSYEQYF. Written as DNA, the CDR3 is TGTGCCACCAGTGATTTGTATACTCTACACCGGGACCCAGGGTCGGAGAGCTCCTACGAGCAGTACTTC.

In this sample, this clonotype turned up many times. The rearrangement links TRBV10-3 to TRBJ1-2; a weak D match, TRBD1 (6 bases). The CDR3 covers 13 residues. Trimming left V 0 bases short and J 6 bases short, with 8 bases between. Germline CDR1 and CDR2: ENHRY and SYGVKD. Here the CDR3 reads CAISESTGNGYTF. CDR3 coding DNA: TGTGCCATCAGTGAGTCTACAGGGAATGGCTACACCTTC.

This clonotype was detected many times. V gene TRBV6-5 combines with J gene TRBJ1-1; no clear D. Trimming stripped 6 bases from V and 2 bases from J, with 10 bases between. The CDR3 runs to 13 residues. Germline CDR1 and CDR2: MNHEY and SVGAGI. For the CDR3, the DNA is TGTGCCAGCAGAAGGACCGAAAACACTGAAGCTTTCTTT. Protein product: CASRRTENTEAFF.

V gene TRBV4-1 combines with J gene TRBJ2-3; unclear D gene. V dropped 1 base and J dropped 6 bases, with 14 bases sitting between them. CDR3 size: 15 residues. From germline, CDR1 is MGHRA and CDR2 YSYEKL. CDR3 protein: CASSQGAISHDTQYF. The CDR3 nucleotides read TGCGCCAGCAGCCAAGGAGCGATTAGCCACGATACGCAGTATTTT.

In this sample, this clonotype turned up many times. The chain has TRBV29-1 and TRBJ1-1; no clear D gene. Per germline, CDR1 SQVTM and CDR2 ANQGSEA. The CDR3 extends over 13 amino acids. V lost 3 bases and J lost 4, with 12 bases in between. The chain's CDR3 is CSVDDGWGTEAFF. The CDR3 region has the DNA TGCAGCGTTGACGACGGGTGGGGCACTGAAGCTTTCTTT.